This TCR beta chain was documented in a study of blood T cell repertoires in COVID-19 (dated by TCRdb to about 2020). In terms of the full investigation: Samples from collaborators originated in the United States, Italy and Spain and spanned both the acute and convalescent phases of COVID-19. The prospective study material was composed of cDNA or gDNA derived from T cells, B-cell-depleted T cells, or PBMCs. Deeply sampled blood TCRbeta repertoires from subjects exposed to, actively infected with, or recovered from COVID-19 were included in the dataset. A freely available public database, intended as a resource for researchers studying the immune response to SARS-CoV-2, is where the repertoires were released. The samples were drawn from the first 160 participants of the ongoing ImmuneRACE study and from 1,254 subjects provided by 6 global collaborators. Nearly every sample came with metadata listing a de-identified subject ID, COVID-19 status, age in years and sex. HLA class I and class II types, where available, came from metadata supplied by the sample provider rather than from assay-based typing.

Participants in the prospective study were enrolled through a virtual design, were aged 18 to 89 years, and lived in about two dozen United States geographic areas. Cohort assignment in the prospective study relied on participant-reported clinical history from a screening survey and a study questionnaire. ImmuneRACE Cohort 3 recovered participants were defined by two consecutive negative NP/OP PCR tests, healthcare professional clearance, or symptom resolution. Mobile phlebotomists in the prospective study collected whole blood, serum and a nasopharyngeal or oropharyngeal swab from every participant. Prospective study participants could optionally give additional blood draws and questionnaires over an approximately two-month period. Prospective study blood samples were shipped either frozen or at room temperature before DNA extraction. This clone was seen a single time. Its antigen is still unknown. No quality values exist for individual bases; no much larger clone is one base distant.

V is cut back by 1 base and J by 8 bases, with 13 bases in the junction unmatched. The CDR3 numbers 16 residues from cysteine through phenylalanine. Only CDR3 DNA remains: 48 bases, in frame from the first base. The germline V gene encodes CDR1 SGHNT and CDR2 YYREEE (reference sequence). TCRbeta CDR3 regions were amplified from genomic DNA using the immunoSEQ Assay, a bias-controlled multiplex PCR. As for how the authors treated the data: Within the assay, amplification of reference gene primers was used to estimate how many nucleated cells each sample contained. To quantify the absolute abundance of each unique TCRbeta CDR3 rearrangement, sequence reads were collapsed and filtered. For each sample, productive Simpson clonality was calculated as the square root of Simpson's diversity index across productive rearrangements. What TCRdb holds here is the immuneACCESS table cut down to in-frame rearrangements. Part of the clones is not present; checked against another copy, under half of the missing clones reflect an unresolved V gene, and the others are unexplained. V, J and clone size are those of that table, while D and trimming were read from the DNA. Across this sample there are some 390,000 clones, with 89% seen only once. Around 1.7% of the sample belongs to the ten largest clones.

The investigation overall reported the following: The amount of clinical and demographic metadata varied by source and participant and was provided uncurated.

This chain is built from TRBV5-4 and TRBJ1-2; the junction holds 8 bases that match TRBD1. The sample consisted of PBMCs or T cells enriched from blood (not recorded which). This sequence originates from a woman aged 25 to 39 who had recovered from COVID-19. The CDR3 amino acid sequence is: CASSLSGQGLFGGYTF. The nucleotide sequence is given as TGTGCCAGCAGCTTGTCAGGACAGGGTCTCTTCGGGGGCTACACCTTC.